Included here is one T cell receptor beta chain sequence, with context. The CDR3 spans 15 residues. The trim removed 6 bases at V and 6 bases at J, leaving 10 bases unmatched. TCRdb reprocessed the 5' RACE reads with MiXCR, giving one entry per CDR3 protein. Altogether about 47,000 distinct CDR3 sequences are present, about 12% being singletons, with the ten largest covering roughly a third. This record belongs to a study of spatial heterogeneity in lung cancer. Overall study context: Where they were available, follow-up PBMC samples were sequenced, at a median of around 2 years after resection.

The time point was: blood at routine non-recurrence follow-up after resection. The sequenced material consisted of unsorted whole RNA from tumor, nontumor lung or frozen PBMC. This TCR was recovered from a male donor with early-stage non-small cell lung cancer. The input for sequencing was PBMCs, taken at follow-up. The V call is TRBV12-3 or TRBV12-4, the J call TRBJ2-3; 9 bases fit TRBD2. The CDR3 region is CASRTGLATGDTQYF. The CDR3 bases are TGTGCCAGCAGGACGGGACTAGCAACGGGGGATACGCAGTATTTT.